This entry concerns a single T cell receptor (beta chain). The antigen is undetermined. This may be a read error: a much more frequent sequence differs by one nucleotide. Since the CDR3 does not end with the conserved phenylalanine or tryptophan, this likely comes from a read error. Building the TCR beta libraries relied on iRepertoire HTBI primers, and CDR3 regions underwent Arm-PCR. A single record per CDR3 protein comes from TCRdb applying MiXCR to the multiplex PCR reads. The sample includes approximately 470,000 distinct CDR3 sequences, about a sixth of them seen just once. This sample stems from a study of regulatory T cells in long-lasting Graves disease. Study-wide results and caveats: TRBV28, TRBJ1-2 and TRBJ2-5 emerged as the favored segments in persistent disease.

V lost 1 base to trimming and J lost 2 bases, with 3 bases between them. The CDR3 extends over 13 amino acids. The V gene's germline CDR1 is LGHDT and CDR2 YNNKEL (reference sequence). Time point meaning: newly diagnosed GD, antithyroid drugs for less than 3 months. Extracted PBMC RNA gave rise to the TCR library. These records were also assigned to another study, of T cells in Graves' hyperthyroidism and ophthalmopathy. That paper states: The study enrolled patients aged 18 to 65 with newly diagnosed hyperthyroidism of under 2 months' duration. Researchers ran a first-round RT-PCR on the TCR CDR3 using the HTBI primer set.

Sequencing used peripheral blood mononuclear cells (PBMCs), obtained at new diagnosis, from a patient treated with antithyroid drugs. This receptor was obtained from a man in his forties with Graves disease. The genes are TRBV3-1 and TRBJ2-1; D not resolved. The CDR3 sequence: CASSQGTYNEQFS. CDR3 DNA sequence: TGTGCCAGCAGCCAAGGGACCTACAATGAGCAGTTCTCC.